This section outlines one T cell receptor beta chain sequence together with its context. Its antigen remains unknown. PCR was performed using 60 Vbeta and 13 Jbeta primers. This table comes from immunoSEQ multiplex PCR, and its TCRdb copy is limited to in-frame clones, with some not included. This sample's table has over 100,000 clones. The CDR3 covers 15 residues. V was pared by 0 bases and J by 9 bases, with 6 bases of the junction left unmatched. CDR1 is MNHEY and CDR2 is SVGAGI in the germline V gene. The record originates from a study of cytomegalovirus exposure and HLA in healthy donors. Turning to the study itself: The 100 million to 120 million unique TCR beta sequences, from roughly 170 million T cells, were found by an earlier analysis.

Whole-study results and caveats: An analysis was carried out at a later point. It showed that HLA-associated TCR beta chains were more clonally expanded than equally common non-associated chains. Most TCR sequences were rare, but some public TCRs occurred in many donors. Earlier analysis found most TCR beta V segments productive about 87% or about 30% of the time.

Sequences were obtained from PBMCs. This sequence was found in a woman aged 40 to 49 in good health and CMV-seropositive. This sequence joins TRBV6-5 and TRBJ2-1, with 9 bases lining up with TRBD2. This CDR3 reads CASSYSPSGTSEQFF. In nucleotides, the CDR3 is TGTGCCAGCAGTTACTCGCCTAGCGGGACTAGTGAGCAGTTCTTC.